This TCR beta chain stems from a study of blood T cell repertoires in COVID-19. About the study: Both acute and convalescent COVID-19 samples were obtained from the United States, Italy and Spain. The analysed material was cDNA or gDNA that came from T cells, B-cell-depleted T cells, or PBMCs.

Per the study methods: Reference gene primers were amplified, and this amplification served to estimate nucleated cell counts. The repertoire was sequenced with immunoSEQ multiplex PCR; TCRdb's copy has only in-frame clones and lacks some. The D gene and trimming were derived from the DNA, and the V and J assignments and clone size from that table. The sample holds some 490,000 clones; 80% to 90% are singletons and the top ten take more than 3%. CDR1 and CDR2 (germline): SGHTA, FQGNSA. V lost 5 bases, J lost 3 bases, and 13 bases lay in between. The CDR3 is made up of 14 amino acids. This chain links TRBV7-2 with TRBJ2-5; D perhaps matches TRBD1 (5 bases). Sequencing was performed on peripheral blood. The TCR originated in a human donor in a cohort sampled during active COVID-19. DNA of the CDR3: TGTGCCAGCAGCAACCGACAGAGTGAAGAGACCCAGTACTTC. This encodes CASSNRQSEETQYF.